One and the same sample provided the 14 T cell receptor beta chains below, sequenced in a study of blood T cell repertoires in COVID-19. Clones were sequenced by immunoSEQ multiplex PCR, and TCRdb holds only the in-frame ones, with some missing. The table records about 290,000 clones, around 90% of them present only once. Sequenced sample: PBMCs or T cells enriched from blood (not recorded which). The source of these receptors is a woman in her 40s who had recovered from COVID-19.

Comments on this clone: This same CDR3 is encoded by further DNA sequences in the sample. The chain has TRBV29-1 and TRBJ1-1; 10 nucleotides line up with TRBD1. CDR3 length equals 18 residues. Germline V lookup: CDR1 SQVTM, CDR2 ANQGSEA. The V gene end was trimmed by 0 bases and the J gene end by 2 bases; junction bases not matched to a gene: 12. CDR3 in DNA: TGCAGCGTTGAAGACCGTCGGGACAGGGGAGGGAAAAACACTGAAGCTTTCTTT. This translates into CSVEDRRDRGGKNTEAFF.

V and J are TRBV6-2 or TRBV6-3 and TRBJ1-1; TRBD1 matches 8 bases. Germline V gene sequence: CDR1 MNHEY, CDR2 SVGEGT. V lost 2 bases, J lost 7 bases, and 9 bases stayed unmatched. The CDR3 runs to 15 residues. The DNA of the CDR3 is TGTGCCAGCAGTTACGAGACCAGGGGGCGGAGTGAAGCTTTCTTT. Translation gives CASSYETRGRSEAFF.

The chain employs TRBV19 and TRBJ1-5; TRBD1 matches at 9 bases. The V gene end was trimmed by 6 bases and the J gene end by 7 bases; junction bases not matched to a gene: 4. This CDR3 is 13 amino acids long. In germline, CDR1 is LNHDA, CDR2 SQIVND (reference sequence). The CDR3 loop is CASSVDRGQPQHF. DNA for the CDR3: TGTGCCAGTAGCGTCGACAGGGGGCAGCCCCAGCATTTT.

V usage is TRBV19 and J usage is TRBJ1-1; no reliable D call. Germline CDR1 LNHDA, CDR2 SQIVND (reference sequence). CDR3 length equals 14 residues. Trimming removed 5 bases at V and 4 bases at J, with 14 bases between. The CDR3 loop reads CASSAHLASTEAFF. CDR3 sequence (DNA): TGTGCCAGTAGTGCCCACTTAGCGTCCACTGAAGCTTTCTTT.

V usage is TRBV2 and J usage is TRBJ2-7; 7 nucleotides match TRBD1. The CDR3 extends over 13 amino acids. The V gene end was trimmed by 8 bases and the J gene end by 3 bases; junction bases not matched to a gene: 7. Germline CDR1 is SNHLY and CDR2 is FYNNEI. CDR3 in DNA: TGTGCCAGCGTGTACGGGACAGACTACGAGCAGTACTTC. This sequence encodes CASVYGTDYEQYF.

The chain uses TRBV6-5 and TRBJ1-6; 7 bases are a match to TRBD1. V was clipped by 5 bases and J by 10 bases; unmatched bases: 11. The CDR3 consists of 15 residues. Germline CDR1 reads MNHEY; CDR2 reads SVGAGI. The CDR3 nucleotides read TGTGCCAGCAGTCGGTCGGCAACAGGGGAATCACCCCTCCACTTT. Translating it yields CASSRSATGESPLHF.

The V call is TRBV5-1, the J call TRBJ1-2; tentative D call: TRBD1 (6 bases). The CDR3 is 14 amino acids. The V end was cut by 1 base, the J end by 3 bases, with 10 bases between. Germline V gene data show CDR1 as SGHRS and CDR2 as YFSETQ. This CDR3 is CASSLTGMDYGYTF. The CDR3 region has the DNA TGCGCCAGCAGCTTGACAGGGATGGACTATGGCTACACCTTC. Full variable domain (outside the CDR3, taken from reference TRBV5-1 and TRBJ1-2): KAGVTQTPRYLIKTRGQQVTLSCSPISGHRSVSWYQQTPGQGLQFLFEYFSETQRNKGNFPGRFSGRQFSNSRSEMNVSTLELGDSALYLCASSLTGMDYGYTFGSGTRLTVV.

V gene TRBV9 combines with J gene TRBJ2-1; 11 bases match TRBD2. This CDR3 has 15 amino acids. Germline CDR1 is SGDLS and CDR2 is YYNGEE. V was pared by 4 bases and J by 4 bases, with 4 bases of the junction left unmatched. The CDR3, as DNA: TGTGCCAGCAGCCCCCGGACTAGCGGGTACAATGAGCAGTTCTTC. Its protein product is CASSPRTSGYNEQFF.

The genes are TRBV5-4 and TRBJ2-1; 10 nucleotides match TRBD2. Germline-derived CDR1 and CDR2 are SGHNT and YYREEE (reference sequence). This CDR3 region has 18 residues. Trimming at V came to 3 bases and at J to 5 bases, leaving 14 bases not matched to a gene. CDR3 region: CASSSKVPGTSDNNEQFF. CDR3 coding DNA: TGTGCCAGCAGCTCAAAGGTTCCTGGGACTAGCGACAACAATGAGCAGTTCTTC.

The chain employs TRBV6-2 or TRBV6-3 and TRBJ2-7; possible D gene TRBD1, 6 bases. The germline V gene encodes CDR1 MNHEY and CDR2 SVGEGT. V lost 0 bases and J 3 bases, leaving 12 bases between the germline ends. The CDR3 length is 15 residues. CDR3 in amino acids: CASSYSHREYYEQYF. The CDR3, as DNA: TGTGCCAGCAGTTACTCCCACAGGGAATACTACGAGCAGTACTTC.

The chain is built from TRBV9 and TRBJ2-1, with a weak D call TRBD2 (5 bases). CDR1 and CDR2 (germline): SGDLS, YYNGEE. The CDR3 is made up of 19 amino acids. The V and J ends lost 4 bases and 0 bases respectively, with 23 bases between them. CDR3 sequence reads: CASSNPINSVLSSYNEQFF. The CDR3 region has the DNA TGTGCCAGCAGCAACCCCATCAATAGCGTCCTGAGCTCCTACAATGAGCAGTTCTTC.

The rearrangement uses TRBV6-6 and TRBJ2-2; TRBD1 agrees at 8 bases. The CDR3 consists of 17 residues. In germline, CDR1 is MNHNY, CDR2 SVGAGI (reference sequence). With 5 bases clipped from V and 0 bases from J, the junction kept 8 bases outside the gene matches. The CDR3 region is CASSPGTGSANTGELFF. The CDR3, as DNA: TGTGCCAGCAGTCCCGGGACAGGATCAGCGAACACCGGGGAGCTGTTTTTT.

The V and J genes are TRBV7-2 and TRBJ2-5; TRBD2 matches 9 bases. After removal of 4 bases from V and 5 bases from J, the junction contained 8 bases not matched to a gene. The CDR3 is 15 residues long. Per germline, CDR1 SGHTA and CDR2 FQGNSA. In nucleotides, the CDR3 is TGTGCCAGCAGCTCAGATAGCGGGAGCGGTGAGACCCAGTACTTC. This translates into CASSSDSGSGETQYF.

In nucleotides, the CDR3 is TGTGCCAGCAGGGACAGGGCTAATTCACCCCTCCACTTT. Translated, it gives CASRDRANSPLHF. The chain is built from TRBV28 and TRBJ1-6; 8 positions agree with TRBD1. V was clipped by 6 bases and J by 6 bases; unmatched bases: 1. CDR1 is MDHEN and CDR2 is SYDVKM in the germline V gene. This CDR3 is 13 amino acids long.